This is a list of T cell receptor beta chains from one sample in a study of control samples from healthy donors and cancer patients. Clones were read by immunoSEQ multiplex PCR, and TCRdb kept only the in-frame ones, dropping some. The data contain more than 85,000 clones, around nine tenths of them singletons. Sequencing input: PBMCs. Receptors originate from a woman aged 55-69 years with lung cancer. CDR3s include the opening cysteine and the closing phenylalanine or tryptophan. A D gene is named only where the DNA matches it firmly. Clone size is not always given. Where it is, it says once, few, many or a class for expanded clones.

v_call: TRBV12-1; clone_size: NA; d_call: NA; j_call: TRBJ1-3; cdr3_aa: CASTKPFGTKITSSGNTIYF; cdr3_nt: TGTGCCAGCACCAAACCCTTCGGCACCAAGATAACCTCCTCTGGAAACACCATATATTTT
v_call: TRBV29-1; clone_size: few; d_call: NA; j_call: TRBJ2-3; cdr3_aa: CSVVFTDTQYF; cdr3_nt: TGCAGCGTTGTATTCACAGATACGCAGTATTTT
v_call: TRBV7-3; clone_size: few; d_call: NA; j_call: TRBJ2-2; cdr3_aa: CASSYDAAQTGELFF; cdr3_nt: TGTGCCAGCAGCTATGACGCGGCGCAGACCGGGGAGCTGTTTTTT
v_call: TRBV27; clone_size: NA; d_call: NA; j_call: TRBJ1-1; cdr3_aa: CASSTPGTTNTEAFF; cdr3_nt: TGTGCCAGCAGTACCCCCGGGACAACCAACACTGAAGCTTTCTTT
v_call: TRBV19; clone_size: NA; d_call: NA; j_call: TRBJ1-1; cdr3_aa: CASSISSVGRIRPEAFF; cdr3_nt: TGTGCCAGTAGTATTTCTAGTGTGGGCAGGATCCGGCCTGAAGCTTTCTTT
v_call: TRBV6-5; clone_size: NA; d_call: NA; j_call: TRBJ1-2; cdr3_aa: CASRPGGVRGGYTF; cdr3_nt: TGTGCCAGCAGACCCGGCGGGGTTCGGGGAGGCTACACCTTC
v_call: TRBV7-9; clone_size: NA; d_call: NA; j_call: TRBJ1-5; cdr3_aa: CASSFSNQPQHF; cdr3_nt: TGTGCCAGCAGCTTCAGCAATCAGCCCCAGCATTTT
v_call: TRBV9; clone_size: NA; d_call: NA; j_call: TRBJ1-5; cdr3_aa: CASSVSPLGGSGDQPQHF; cdr3_nt: TGTGCCAGCAGCGTATCGCCCTTAGGCGGATCGGGGGACCAGCCCCAGCATTTT
v_call: TRBV21-1; clone_size: NA; d_call: NA; j_call: TRBJ2-1; cdr3_aa: CASSNDGLVLADNNEQFF; cdr3_nt: TGTGCCAGCAGCAATGACGGTCTGGTACTAGCGGATAACAATGAGCAGTTCTTC
v_call: TRBV6-6; clone_size: once; d_call: NA; j_call: TRBJ2-7; cdr3_aa: CASSSPQGWYEQYF; cdr3_nt: TGTGCCAGCAGTTCGCCTCAGGGTTGGTACGAGCAGTACTTC
v_call: TRBV7-9; clone_size: NA; d_call: NA; j_call: TRBJ1-1; cdr3_aa: CASSLQGRRTEAFF; cdr3_nt: TGTGCCAGCAGCTTACAGGGTCGGCGCACTGAAGCTTTCTTT
v_call: TRBV24-1; clone_size: NA; d_call: NA; j_call: TRBJ2-5; cdr3_aa: CATSEGQQGGQETQYF; cdr3_nt: TGTGCCACCAGTGAAGGTCAACAGGGTGGACAAGAGACCCAGTACTTC
v_call: TRBV5-6; clone_size: NA; d_call: TRBD1; j_call: TRBJ2-5; cdr3_aa: CASSRTDRGSETQYF; cdr3_nt: TGTGCCAGCAGCCGCACGGACAGGGGGTCAGAGACCCAGTACTTC
v_call: TRBV5-1; clone_size: NA; d_call: TRBD2; j_call: TRBJ2-2; cdr3_aa: CASSLTTSGTGELFF; cdr3_nt: TGCGCCAGCAGCTTAACAACTAGCGGCACCGGGGAGCTGTTTTTT
v_call: TRBV7-2; clone_size: NA; d_call: NA; j_call: TRBJ1-1; cdr3_aa: CASSLLVATEAFF; cdr3_nt: TGTGCCAGCAGCTTGTTAGTTGCCACTGAAGCTTTCTTT
v_call: TRBV4-2; clone_size: NA; d_call: TRBD1; j_call: TRBJ1-4; cdr3_aa: CASSSGGGTGDEKLFF; cdr3_nt: TGTGCCAGCAGCTCGGGTGGTGGGACAGGGGACGAAAAACTGTTTTTT
v_call: TRBV2; clone_size: NA; d_call: TRBD1; j_call: TRBJ2-1; cdr3_aa: CASSALTGSYNEQFF; cdr3_nt: TGTGCCAGCAGTGCTTTGACAGGGTCCTACAATGAGCAGTTCTTC
v_call: TRBV6-1; clone_size: once; d_call: TRBD1; j_call: TRBJ2-7; cdr3_aa: CASSQDRSSYEQYF; cdr3_nt: TGTGCCAGCTCTCAGGACAGGTCCTCCTACGAGCAGTACTTC
v_call: TRBV11-2; clone_size: NA; d_call: TRBD1; j_call: TRBJ1-2; cdr3_aa: CASSFLTGTGDGYGYTF; cdr3_nt: TGTGCCAGCAGTTTTCTTACCGGGACAGGGGACGGCTATGGCTACACCTTC
v_call: TRBV5-1; clone_size: NA; d_call: TRBD1; j_call: TRBJ2-7; cdr3_aa: CASSGGQGGAEQYF; cdr3_nt: TGCGCCAGCAGCGGGGGACAGGGTGGGGCCGAGCAGTACTTC
v_call: TRBV2; clone_size: NA; d_call: TRBD2; j_call: TRBJ2-7; cdr3_aa: CASKGSGSEQYF; cdr3_nt: TGTGCCAGCAAGGGTAGCGGGAGCGAGCAGTACTTC